This T cell receptor (beta chain) was identified during a study of cytotoxic CD8 clonotypes in ibrutinib-treated CLL. Study in general: Responses: roughly 25 partial, 2 complete; after median approximately 67 months, roughly 14 stayed remitted, some twelve progressed.

A note on this clone: Its antigen remains unknown.

The CDR3 totals 15 residues. The ends lost 3 bases at V and 3 bases at J; junction bases unmatched: 5. Per germline, CDR1 SGHNT and CDR2 YYREEE (reference sequence). General study findings and limits: Baseline levels were approached again at progression, after clonality had risen at ibrutinib response. Few clonotypes were public, and these shrank or held steady under treatment.

Assay: immunoSEQ multiplex PCR; the TCRdb copy retains only in-frame clones and omits some. The table lists over 200,000 clones, approximately 70% of them singletons. The chain has TRBV5-4 and TRBJ2-7, with 11 bases that match TRBD1. Sequencing used PBMCs, obtained after 12 months of ibrutinib treatment. The origin of this receptor is a human donor with chronic lymphocytic leukemia. The CDR3 DNA sequence: TGTGCCAGCAGCTGGGGGACAGGGGGTATCTACGAGCAGTACTTC. This sequence encodes CASSWGTGGIYEQYF.